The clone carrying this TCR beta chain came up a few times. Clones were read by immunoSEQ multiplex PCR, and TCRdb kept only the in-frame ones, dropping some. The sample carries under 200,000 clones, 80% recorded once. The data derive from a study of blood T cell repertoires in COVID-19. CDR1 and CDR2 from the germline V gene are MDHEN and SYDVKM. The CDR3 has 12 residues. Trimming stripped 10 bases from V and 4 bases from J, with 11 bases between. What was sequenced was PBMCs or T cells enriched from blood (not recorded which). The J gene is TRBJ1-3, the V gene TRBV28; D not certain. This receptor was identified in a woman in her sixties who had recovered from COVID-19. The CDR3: CATTPRGNTIYF. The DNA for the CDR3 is TGTGCCACTACGCCCCGCGGAAACACCATATATTTT. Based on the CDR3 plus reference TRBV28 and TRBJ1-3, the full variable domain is DVKVTQSSRYLVKRTGEKVFLECVQDMDHENMFWYRQDPGLGLRLIYFSYDVKMKEKGDIPEGYSVSREKKERFSLILESASTNQTSMYLCATTPRGNTIYFGEGSWLTVV.